This record covers a single TCR beta chain. Stated time point: pretreatment peripheral blood. These data come from a study of PD-L1 blockade in urothelial cancer. Study information: The number of prior chemotherapy regimens per patient was 0 to 3.

Germline V gene data show CDR1 as SGHRS and CDR2 as YFSETQ. The CDR3 runs 14 residues. Trimming pared 5 bases from V and 0 bases from J, leaving 12 bases between. Assay used: immunoSEQ multiplex PCR; TCRdb lists only in-frame clones, some missing. The top ten clones hold under 15% of a sample with approximately 67,000 clones, roughly 86% of them seen once. The sample was PBMCs, taken around atezolizumab (anti-PD-L1) treatment. The genes are TRBV5-1 and TRBJ2-7, with D possibly TRBD1 on 5 matching bases. This clonotype was obtained from a man in his fifties or sixties with urothelial cancer. The CDR3 loop is CASSAGPTSYEQYF. CDR3 nucleotides: TGCGCCAGCAGTGCAGGGCCTACCTCCTACGAGCAGTACTTC. Full variable domain (outside the CDR3, taken from reference TRBV5-1 and TRBJ2-7): KAGVTQTPRYLIKTRGQQVTLSCSPISGHRSVSWYQQTPGQGLQFLFEYFSETQRNKGNFPGRFSGRQFSNSRSEMNVSTLELGDSALYLCASSAGPTSYEQYFGPGTRLTVT.